These 6 T cell receptor beta chains share one sample of origin, sequenced in a study of cytomegalovirus exposure and HLA in healthy donors. Both 60 Vbeta primers and 13 Jbeta primers went into the PCR. The method was immunoSEQ multiplex PCR; TCRdb's version includes in-frame clones alone and lacks a portion of them. The sample consists of 100,000 to 120,000 clones, 70% to 90% of them appearing once. Sequencing used PBMCs. These receptors were collected from a man aged 35-49 years in good health and CMV-seronegative.

J is TRBJ1-5 and V is TRBV7-2, with TRBD1 as a possible D gene (6 bases). This CDR3 spans 16 amino acids. The germline CDR1 and CDR2 sequences are SGHTA and FQGNSA. The V end was cut by 1 base, the J end by 1 base, with 11 bases between. In DNA form, the CDR3 reads TGTGCCAGCAGCTTAGAGGTAGGACAGAGCAATCAGCCCCAGCATTTT. Residues: CASSLEVGQSNQPQHF.

About this clone itself: This sample includes further DNA sequences coding for the same CDR3. The chain is built from TRBV29-1 and TRBJ1-3; no firm D call. CDR3 length: 13 amino acids. The V and J ends lost 6 bases and 0 bases respectively, with 9 bases between them. Germline values: CDR1 SQVTM, CDR2 ANQGSEA. The CDR3 protein is CSVGGGSGNTIYF. In DNA, the CDR3 is TGCAGCGTAGGCGGCGGCTCTGGAAACACCATATATTTT.

The V call is TRBV5-1, the J call TRBJ2-5; TRBD2 might be the D (6 bases). The CDR3 is 15 amino acids. Germline CDR1 is SGHRS and CDR2 is YFSETQ. V was trimmed by 0 bases and J by 2 bases, leaving 11 bases between them. This CDR3 is CASSLEGSGQETQYF. As DNA, the CDR3 is TGCGCCAGCAGCTTGGAGGGTAGCGGACAAGAGACCCAGTACTTC.

This chain joins TRBV9 and TRBJ2-3, with 8 bases lining up with TRBD1. V shed 4 bases, J shed 7 bases, and the junction held 8 bases outside the gene matches. CDR1 and CDR2 (germline): SGDLS, YYNGEE. This CDR3 has 14 residues. The CDR3 DNA reads TGTGCCAGCAGCCTGGACAGGGATAGGAATACGCAGTATTTT. Translation: CASSLDRDRNTQYF.

The chain combines TRBV27 with TRBJ2-2; no firm D call. Per germline, CDR1 MNHEY and CDR2 SMNVEV (reference sequence). This CDR3 region has 16 residues. The germline V and J ends were trimmed by 5 bases and 6 bases, with 19 bases remaining between them. This CDR3 reads CASSPTPVLSAGELFF. The CDR3 region has the DNA TGTGCCAGCAGTCCTACCCCTGTACTCTCGGCCGGGGAGCTGTTTTTT.

The chain is built from TRBV4-2 and TRBJ1-6; 11 bases line up with TRBD1. This CDR3 has 17 amino acids. In germline, CDR1 is LGHNA, CDR2 YNFKEQ. Trimming cost V 3 bases and J 6 bases; bases outside gene matches: 7. The CDR3, as DNA: TGTGCCAGCAGCCAGGAGCCGGACAGGGGGCGTAATTCACCCCTCCACTTT. Translation gives CASSQEPDRGRNSPLHF.